The rows below give T cell receptor beta chains drawn from one sample of a study of blood T cells in healthy people across ages. One entry per CDR3 protein, called by TCRdb with MiXCR from the 5' RACE reads. The sample shows about 560,000 distinct CDR3 sequences, about 29% of them seen only once. These sequences were also reported in another study, on T cells of mothers and their children.

The sequencing input was blood. Source of these receptors: a boy aged 2 to 9 in good health. Both conserved end residues are part of each CDR3. Each record gives: D gene, clone size, J gene, V gene, CDR3 protein, CDR3 DNA. The D gene is left open where the match is weak. Expanded clones get a size class; other rows say once, few or many, or leave the size out.

NA | NA | TRBJ1-1 | TRBV12-3/TRBV12-4 | CASRLGNTEAFF | TGTGCCAGCAGGTTGGGGAACACTGAAGCTTTCTTT
NA | few | TRBJ2-4 | TRBV9 | CASSVGGGYSKNIQYF | TGTGCCAGCAGCGTAGGCGGGGGCTATTCCAAAAACATTCAGTACTTC
NA | once | TRBJ2-7 | TRBV6-2/TRBV6-3 | CASSYMVSRRGKDEQYF | TGTGCCAGCAGTTATATGGTCAGCCGGAGAGGGAAGGACGAGCAGTACTTC
NA | NA | TRBJ2-1 | TRBV27 | CASSLMLGSYNEQFF | TGTGCCAGCAGTTTAATGCTGGGATCCTACAATGAGCAGTTCTTC
TRBD2 | few | TRBJ2-1 | TRBV3-1 | CASSQGPGREYCF | TGTGCCAGCAGCCAAGGTCCAGGGCGGGAGTATTGCTTC
NA | few | TRBJ1-2 | TRBV20-1 | CSARGAGHGYTF | TGCAGTGCTAGAGGGGCAGGGCATGGCTACACCTTC
NA | many | TRBJ1-2 | TRBV29-1 | CSVGDKADYGYTF | TGCAGCGTTGGGGACAAAGCGGACTATGGCTACACCTTC
NA | few | TRBJ2-7 | TRBV29-1 | CSVSPKAGSYEQYF | TGCAGCGTTTCCCCTAAAGCCGGGTCCTACGAGCAGTACTTC
NA | NA | TRBJ1-2 | TRBV3-1 | CASSMKLGGRYGYTF | TGTGCCAGCAGCATGAAATTAGGGGGACGCTATGGCTACACCTTC
NA | NA | TRBJ1-2 | TRBV11-2 | CASSSPSSPLYGYTF | TGTGCCAGCAGCTCCCCGTCGTCGCCACTCTATGGCTACACCTTC
NA | NA | TRBJ1-5 | TRBV3-1 | CASSQSLWGAGQPQHF | TGTGCCAGCAGCCAGTCCCTCTGGGGGGCCGGTCAGCCCCAGCATTTT
NA | NA | TRBJ1-4 | TRBV15 | CATSREGNRPNEKLFF | TGTGCCACCAGCAGAGAGGGGAACCGACCTAATGAAAAACTGTTTTTT
TRBD2 | NA | TRBJ2-1 | TRBV20-1 | CSATTSTLLYNEQFF | TGCAGTGCTACGACTAGCACCCTTCTCTACAATGAGCAGTTCTTC
TRBD2 | NA | TRBJ2-1 | TRBV20-1 | CSARMERENNEQFF | TGCAGTGCTAGAATGGAGCGGGAGAACAATGAGCAGTTCTTC
TRBD1 | NA | TRBJ2-7 | TRBV9 | CASSEGQGAEYF | TGTGCCAGCAGCGAGGGACAGGGGGCTGAGTACTTC
NA | NA | TRBJ2-7 | TRBV25-1 | CASSVPTGISYEQYF | TGTGCCAGCAGCGTTCCGACAGGTATCTCCTACGAGCAGTACTTC
NA | many | TRBJ2-3 | TRBV11-2 | CASSATSEGTQYF | TGTGCCAGCAGCGCCACGTCCGAGGGTACGCAGTATTTT
NA | NA | TRBJ2-2 | TRBV25-1 | CASSVGRNTGELFF | TGTGCCAGCAGTGTAGGCCGCAACACCGGGGAGCTGTTTTTT
NA | NA | TRBJ1-5 | TRBV20-1 | CSARVGGGDQPQHF | TGCAGTGCTAGAGTCGGGGGCGGCGATCAGCCCCAGCATTTT